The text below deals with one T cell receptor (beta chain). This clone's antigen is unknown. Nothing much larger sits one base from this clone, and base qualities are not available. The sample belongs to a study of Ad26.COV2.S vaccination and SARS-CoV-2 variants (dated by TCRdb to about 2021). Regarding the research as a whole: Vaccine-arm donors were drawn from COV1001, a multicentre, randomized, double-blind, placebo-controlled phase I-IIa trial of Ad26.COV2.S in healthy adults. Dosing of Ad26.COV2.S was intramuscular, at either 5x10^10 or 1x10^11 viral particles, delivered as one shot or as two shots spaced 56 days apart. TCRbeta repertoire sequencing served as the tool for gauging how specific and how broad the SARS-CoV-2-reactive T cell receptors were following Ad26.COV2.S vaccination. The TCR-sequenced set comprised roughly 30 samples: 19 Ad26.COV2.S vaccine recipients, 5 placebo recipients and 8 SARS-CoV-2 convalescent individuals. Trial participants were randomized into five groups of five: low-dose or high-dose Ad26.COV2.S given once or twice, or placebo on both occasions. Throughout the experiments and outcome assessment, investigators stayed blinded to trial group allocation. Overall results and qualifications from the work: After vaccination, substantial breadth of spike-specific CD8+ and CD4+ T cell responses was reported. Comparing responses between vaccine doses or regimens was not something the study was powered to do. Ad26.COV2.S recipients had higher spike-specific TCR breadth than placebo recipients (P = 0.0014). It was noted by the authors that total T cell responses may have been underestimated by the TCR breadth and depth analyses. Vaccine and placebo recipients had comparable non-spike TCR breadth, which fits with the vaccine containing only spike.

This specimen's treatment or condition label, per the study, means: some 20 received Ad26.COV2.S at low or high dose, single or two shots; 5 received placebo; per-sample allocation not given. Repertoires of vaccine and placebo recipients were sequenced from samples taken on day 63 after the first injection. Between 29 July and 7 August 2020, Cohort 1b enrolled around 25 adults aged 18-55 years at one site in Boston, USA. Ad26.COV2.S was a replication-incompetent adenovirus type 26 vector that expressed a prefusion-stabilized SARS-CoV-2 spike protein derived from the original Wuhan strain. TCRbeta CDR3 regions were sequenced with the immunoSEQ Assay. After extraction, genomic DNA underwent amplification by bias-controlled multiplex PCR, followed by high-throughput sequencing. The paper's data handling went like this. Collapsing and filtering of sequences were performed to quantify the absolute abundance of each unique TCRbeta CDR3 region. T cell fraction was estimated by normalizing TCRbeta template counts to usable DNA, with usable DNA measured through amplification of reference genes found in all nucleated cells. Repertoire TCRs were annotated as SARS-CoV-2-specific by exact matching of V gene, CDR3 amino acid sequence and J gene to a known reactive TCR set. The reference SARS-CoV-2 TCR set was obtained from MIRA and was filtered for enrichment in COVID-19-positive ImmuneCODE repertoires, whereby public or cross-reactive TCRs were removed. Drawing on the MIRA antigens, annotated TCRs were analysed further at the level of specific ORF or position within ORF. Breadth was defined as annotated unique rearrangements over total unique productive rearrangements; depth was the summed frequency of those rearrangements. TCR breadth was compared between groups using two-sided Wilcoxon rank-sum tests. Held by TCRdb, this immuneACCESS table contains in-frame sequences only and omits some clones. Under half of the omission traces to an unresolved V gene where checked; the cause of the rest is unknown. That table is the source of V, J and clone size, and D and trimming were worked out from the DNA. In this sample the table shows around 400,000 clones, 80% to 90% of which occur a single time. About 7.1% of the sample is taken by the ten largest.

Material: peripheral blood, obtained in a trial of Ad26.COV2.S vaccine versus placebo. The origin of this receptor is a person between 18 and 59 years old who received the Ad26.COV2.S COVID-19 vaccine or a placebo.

The DNA sequence follows: TGTGCCAGCAGCCCCAAGAGGGGCTTGCAAAGAACCTACGAGCAGTACTTC. It specifies CASSPKRGLQRTYEQYF. The rearranged segments are TRBV14 and TRBJ2-7; the D element could tentatively be TRBD1 or TRBD2, as 5 bases agree for each. CDR1 is given as SGHDN and CDR2 as FVKESK, both from the germline V gene. V and J lose 4 bases and 2 bases, and a span of 21 bases separates them. Its CDR3 holds 17 amino acids, cysteine through phenylalanine. Only the CDR3 part of the read is kept: 51 bases, read in frame from the first base.